The present entry profiles one T cell receptor (beta chain) with its context. What it binds is not known. These data come from a study of T-cell memory formation after mild COVID-19. About the study: Most TCR clusters belonged to a single donor. Findings and limits, study-wide: Contracting clones localized mainly to CM and EM when CD4+ and mainly to EMRA when CD8+.

Trimming left V 6 bases short and J 4 bases short, with 9 bases between. The CDR3 is made up of 12 amino acids. TCR alpha and TCR beta cDNA libraries carrying sample barcodes and UMIs came from 5'RACE with constant-segment primers. TCRdb reanalysed the 5' RACE reads using MiXCR and keeps one entry per CDR3 protein. The sample yields roughly 240,000 distinct CDR3 sequences, 15% seen once. This receptor was taken from an adult woman who had mild COVID-19 (a few samples of this study predate the infection). Cell type and time point are not known. The rearrangement links TRBV12-3 or TRBV12-4 to TRBJ1-2; D is possibly TRBD1 (6 bases). The sequenced sample was PBMCs or a T cell subset sorted from them (not recorded which). CDR3 loop: CASRPDSYGYTF. In DNA form, the CDR3 reads TGTGCCAGCAGACCGGACAGCTATGGCTACACCTTC.